This T cell receptor (beta chain) was captured by sequencing in a study of blood T cell repertoires in COVID-19. Across the whole study: The origin of the acute and convalescent COVID-19 samples was the United States, Italy and Spain. Sample material is recorded as cDNA or gDNA derived from T cells, B-cell-depleted T cells, or PBMCs.

Per the original data handling: Amplified reference gene primers provided the basis for estimating nucleated cell counts. Method: immunoSEQ multiplex PCR; TCRdb's copy keeps in-frame clones and lacks some. The V and J calls and the clone size are those of that table, but D and trimming were determined from the DNA. The sample lists 350,000 or so clones, around nine tenths occurring once. Unmatched junction bases numbered 8, after V lost 4 bases and J lost 5 bases. Germline V gives CDR1 SGHDN, CDR2 FVKESK. The CDR3 runs 14 residues. Enrolment of Seattle patients took place during active infection, and they were followed longitudinally.

Material: peripheral blood. The rearrangement links TRBV14 to TRBJ2-7, with 7 bases aligning to TRBD1. This receptor was identified in a woman aged 60 to 75 with COVID-19, enrolled during active disease. The CDR3 spells CASSLRDSINEQYF. The CDR3 coding sequence is TGTGCCAGCAGCCTACGGGACAGTATCAACGAGCAGTACTTC.